One and the same sample provided the 21 T cell receptor beta chains below, sequenced in a study of metastatic and nonmetastatic thyroid tumors. TCRdb re-called the PCR reads via MiXCR. The data show around 18,000 clones, less than 40% seen once. No treatment had been given to any patient before thyroid surgery. Input material: tumor tissue. These receptors were obtained from a female donor with papillary thyroid cancer or a benign thyroid nodule (not recorded which). Some clones in this sample may be carry-over from other donors' samples.

This clone is classed as medium-sized. The rearrangement uses TRBV7-2 and TRBJ2-3; 8 nucleotides agree with TRBD1. J lost 6 bases, V lost 1 base, and 3 bases had no gene match. Germline V gene lookup returns CDR1 SGHTA and CDR2 FQGNSA. The CDR3 loop spans 14 amino acids. The CDR3 sequence is CASSLDQGADTQYF. The CDR3 DNA reads TGTGCCAGCAGCTTAGACCAGGGGGCGGATACGCAGTATTTT. The variable domain in full, completed from reference TRBV7-2 and TRBJ2-3, reads GAGVSQSPSNKVTEKGKDVELRCDPISGHTALYWYRQSLGQGLEFLIYFQGNSAPDKSGLPSDRFSAERTGGSVSTLTIQRTQQEDSAVYLCASSLDQGADTQYFGPGTRLTVL.

In its sample, this clone was seen a few times. V usage is TRBV24-1 and J usage is TRBJ2-2; D is perhaps TRBD1 or TRBD2 (5 bases each). Germline V gene sequence: CDR1 KGHDR, CDR2 SFDVKD. Trimming removed 9 bases from V and 4 bases from J, with 11 bases in between. The CDR3 spans 13 residues. The CDR3, as DNA: TGTGCCACCGGGGGAGTGGGCACCGGGGAGCTGTTTTTT. It specifies CATGGVGTGELFF.

This clone was observed a handful of times. This chain's CDR3 is CASSESRGNEKLFF. In DNA form, the CDR3 reads TGTGCCAGCAGTGAGTCAAGGGGTAATGAAAAACTGTTTTTT. The chain carries TRBV6-1 and TRBJ1-4; D may be TRBD1 (5 bases). V was cut by 3 bases and J by 4 bases, with 9 bases left in between. This CDR3 contains 14 residues. Germline V CDR1 and CDR2: MNHNS, SASEGT.

This clone was counted a single time. The chain has TRBV9 and TRBJ1-3, with unresolved D. Trimming removed 0 bases from V and 0 bases from J, with 10 bases in between. The CDR3 has 16 amino acids. Germline CDR1 reads SGDLS; CDR2 reads YYNGEE. The CDR3 region is CASSVEGGLSGNTIYF. The CDR3 DNA sequence: TGTGCCAGCAGCGTAGAGGGTGGTCTCTCTGGAAACACCATATATTTT. The full variable domain, completed using reference TRBV9 and TRBJ1-3, is DSGVTQTPKHLITATGQRVTLRCSPRSGDLSVYWYQQSLDQGLQFLIQYYNGEERAKGNILERFSAQQFPDLHSELNLSSLELGDSALYFCASSVEGGLSGNTIYFGEGSWLTVV.

This clone was found a few times. The chain is built from TRBV27 and TRBJ2-7; 10 nucleotides agree with TRBD1. V trimming: 9 bases; J trimming: 9 bases; junction bases outside the gene matches: 2. CDR1 is MNHEY, CDR2 SMNVEV, per germline (reference sequence). The CDR3 loop spans 10 amino acids. The CDR3 loop reads CASRDRGQYF. The CDR3 DNA reads TGTGCCAGTAGGGACAGGGGGCAGTACTTC.

This clone was counted only a few times. V usage is TRBV12-3 or TRBV12-4 and J usage is TRBJ2-7; possibly TRBD2 for D (6 bases). Between the trimmed V and J ends, which lost 4 bases and 3 bases, there was a span of 16 bases. This CDR3 spans 15 amino acids. CDR3 sequence: CASSSEAGRLYEQYF. The CDR3 DNA reads as TGTGCCAGCAGTTCCGAAGCGGGTCGGCTCTACGAGCAGTACTTC.

This clone was seen many times. The gene calls are TRBV7-8 and TRBJ2-2, with 8 bases fitting TRBD2. Per germline, CDR1 SGHVS and CDR2 FQNEAQ. Trimming cost V 6 bases and J 4 bases; bases outside gene matches: 7. The CDR3 covers 15 residues. CDR3 in DNA: TGTGCCAGCAGGAAACCGGGGGGGGCCACCGGGGAGCTGTTTTTT. As protein: CASRKPGGATGELFF. Drawing the rest from reference TRBV7-8 and TRBJ2-2, the complete variable domain is GAGVSQSPRYKVAKRGQDVALRCDPISGHVSLFWYQQALGQGPEFLTYFQNEAQLDKSGLPSDRFFAERPEGSVSTLKIQRTQQEDSAVYLCASRKPGGATGELFFGEGSRLTVL.

In this sample, this clone turned up a few times. V is TRBV28 and J is TRBJ2-7; possible D gene TRBD1, 6 bases. Trimming shortened V by 5 bases and J by 2 bases, and 16 bases separated the two germline ends. Per germline, CDR1 MDHEN and CDR2 SYDVKM. This CDR3 is built from 15 residues. CDR3 sequence: CASSPAGVEAYEQYF. DNA of the CDR3: TGTGCCAGCAGTCCCGCAGGGGTTGAGGCCTACGAGCAGTACTTC.

Many counts were recorded for this clone. The same CDR3 also results from other DNA sequences found in this sample. The chain recombines TRBV14 with TRBJ2-5; no reliable D call. V lost 1 base, J lost 1 base, and 4 bases lay in between. Germline CDR1 and CDR2: SGHDN and FVKESK. This CDR3 region has 13 residues. The CDR3 DNA reads as TGTGCCAGCAGCCAAGTCGTCCAAGAGACCCAGTACTTC. As protein: CASSQVVQETQYF.

The chain couples TRBV6-1 to TRBJ1-1, with 12 bases identical to TRBD1. CDR1 MNHNS and CDR2 SASEGT come from the germline V gene. The CDR3 sequence is 17 residues long. V was pared by 6 bases and J by 5 bases, with 13 bases of the junction left unmatched. CDR3 sequence reads: CASRSSGTGGARTEAFF. The CDR3 DNA reads as TGTGCCAGCAGGTCATCCGGGACAGGGGGCGCAAGGACTGAAGCTTTCTTT.

This clone has only a few counts. This chain joins TRBV6-1 and TRBJ1-1; D gene unclear. The V and J ends lost 5 bases and 0 bases respectively, with 7 bases between them. The CDR3 consists of 13 residues. CDR1 is MNHNS and CDR2 is SASEGT in the germline V gene. The chain's CDR3 is CASSIWVNTEAFF. In DNA, the CDR3 is TGTGCCAGCAGTATTTGGGTGAACACTGAAGCTTTCTTT.

This clone appeared a few times. The chain links TRBV6-2 or TRBV6-3 to TRBJ2-7; 9 positions match TRBD1. The CDR3 consists of 15 residues. V gave up 2 bases and J gave up 4 bases; unmatched junction bases: 6. From germline, CDR1 is MNHEY and CDR2 SVGEGT. The CDR3 protein is CASSYEDRGRYEQYF. The CDR3 DNA is TGTGCCAGCAGTTACGAGGACAGGGGACGGTACGAGCAGTACTTC.

V and J are TRBV5-1 and TRBJ1-6, with 9 bases matching TRBD1. The germline V gene has CDR1 SGHRS and CDR2 YFSETQ. The V segment lost 3 bases and the J segment 10 bases; nucleotides outside the gene matches: 8. This CDR3 comprises 15 residues. CDR3 amino acids: CASSWGDRAGSPLHF. The CDR3, as DNA: TGCGCCAGCAGCTGGGGGGACAGGGCTGGCTCACCCCTCCACTTT.

V is TRBV11-3 and J is TRBJ2-3; D possibly matches TRBD1 or TRBD2 (6 bases each). V was trimmed by 5 bases and J by 6 bases, leaving 18 bases between them. The length of the CDR3 is 15 residues. Germline-derived CDR1 and CDR2 are SGHNT and YENEEA. CDR3 sequence reads: CASSRGTQTGDTQYF. CDR3 DNA sequence: TGTGCCAGCAGCCGCGGGACACAAACAGGGGATACGCAGTATTTT.

The chain employs TRBV6-2 or TRBV6-3 and TRBJ2-1; TRBD2 aligns across 15 bases. Germline V lookup: CDR1 MNHEY, CDR2 SVGEGT. This CDR3 contains 17 residues. Unmatched junction bases numbered 4, after V lost 6 bases and J lost 1 base. CDR3 region: CASRGLAGGPSYNEQFF. For the CDR3, the DNA is TGTGCCAGCAGAGGACTAGCGGGAGGGCCGTCCTACAATGAGCAGTTCTTC.

This clone was detected many times. The chain links TRBV6-2 or TRBV6-3 to TRBJ2-1; the match to TRBD2 covers 10 bases. Trimming took 0 bases from V and 12 from J; bases not matched to a gene: 5. The V gene's germline CDR1 is MNHEY and CDR2 SVGEGT. CDR3 size: 14 residues. Written as DNA, the CDR3 is TGTGCCAGCAGTTACTCAAGCGGGAGGGGGGGGCAGTTCTTC. This codes for CASSYSSGRGGQFF.

J is TRBJ2-2 and V is TRBV11-2, with D possibly called TRBD1 or TRBD2 (5 bases each). The CDR3 totals 14 residues. With 6 bases removed from V and 2 bases from J, the gap between germline ends came to 10 bases. CDR1 and CDR2 from the germline V gene are SGHAT and FQNNGV. The CDR3 coding sequence is TGTGCCAGCAGACGGGACGCCAACACCGGGGAGCTGTTTTTT. It is translated as CASRRDANTGELFF.

The chain employs TRBV6-1 and TRBJ2-3; TRBD2 aligns across 12 bases. Germline assignment: CDR1 MNHNS and CDR2 SASEGT. The ends lost 3 bases at V and 3 bases at J; junction bases unmatched: 4. The CDR3 consists of 16 residues. CDR3 amino acids: CASSERTSGVTDTQYF. The CDR3 DNA reads TGTGCCAGCAGTGAGAGGACTAGCGGGGTTACAGATACGCAGTATTTT.

The table lists this clone with a count of one. The chain joins TRBV5-1 to TRBJ2-7, with D unresolved. CDR1 is SGHRS and CDR2 is YFSETQ in the germline V gene. The V gene lost 3 bases and the J gene lost 3 bases, with 10 bases spanning the gap. The CDR3 is made up of 13 amino acids. In nucleotides, the CDR3 is TGCGCCAGCAGCTCCGGACCCAGCTACGAGCAGTACTTC. Residues: CASSSGPSYEQYF.

The gene calls are TRBV11-2 and TRBJ1-2; a possible D gene is TRBD1 (5 bases). This CDR3 comprises 11 residues. Germline CDR1 SGHAT, CDR2 FQNNGV. V lost 7 bases to trimming and J lost 5 bases, with 8 bases between them. The CDR3 bases are TGTGCCAGCACCGGGACTTATGGCTACACCTTC. Protein sequence: CASTGTYGYTF.

The CDR3 DNA is TGTGCCAGCAGCCAGGAGGTGGGAGAGACCCAGTACTTC. Translated: CASSQEVGETQYF. The chain employs TRBV11-2 and TRBJ2-5; TRBD2 is a possible D gene (5 bases). V shed 5 bases and J shed 4 bases, with 11 bases lying between them. Germline values: CDR1 SGHAT, CDR2 FQNNGV. There are 13 residues in the CDR3.